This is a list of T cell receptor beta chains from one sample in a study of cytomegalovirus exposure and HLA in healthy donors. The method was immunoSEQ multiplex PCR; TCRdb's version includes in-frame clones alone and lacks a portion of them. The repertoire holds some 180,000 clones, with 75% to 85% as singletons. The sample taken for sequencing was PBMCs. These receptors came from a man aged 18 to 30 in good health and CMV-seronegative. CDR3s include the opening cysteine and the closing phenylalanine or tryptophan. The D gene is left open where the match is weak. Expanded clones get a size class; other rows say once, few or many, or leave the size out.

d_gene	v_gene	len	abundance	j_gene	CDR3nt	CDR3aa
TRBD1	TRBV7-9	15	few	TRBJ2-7	TGTGCCAGCAGCCCCTCCTACAGGGGCGGCTACGAGCAGTACTTC	CASSPSYRGGYEQYF
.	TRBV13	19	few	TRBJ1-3	TGTGCCAGCAGCTTAGCATTAGTGGGTCAGGGTCGCTCTGGAAACACCATATATTTT	CASSLALVGQGRSGNTIYF
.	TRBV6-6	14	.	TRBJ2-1	TGTGCCAGCAGCGGCCCGGGTGGAGTCAATGAGCAGTTCTTC	CASSGPGGVNEQFF
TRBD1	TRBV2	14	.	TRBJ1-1	TGTGCCAGCAGGGTACAGACAGGGGGAACTGAAGCTTTCTTT	CASRVQTGGTEAFF
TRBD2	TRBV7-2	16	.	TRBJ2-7	TGTGCCAGCAGCTTTATCTTGGCGGGAGGATCCTACGAGCAGTACTTC	CASSFILAGGSYEQYF
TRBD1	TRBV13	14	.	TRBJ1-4	TGTGCCAGCAGCCCGGGACAGGGTAGGGGAAAACTGTTTTTT	CASSPGQGRGKLFF
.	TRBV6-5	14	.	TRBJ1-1	TGTGCCAGCAGTGAGAGACGTGCGGAGCACTGGGCTTTCTTT	CASSERRAEHWAFF
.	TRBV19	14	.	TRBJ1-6	TGTGCCAGTACAGCGGGGGAGGGTGTACCACCCCTCCACTTT	CASTAGEGVPPLHF
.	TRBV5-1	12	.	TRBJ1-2	TGCGCCAGCAGCTTGGAGCGATGTGGCTACACCTTC	CASSLERCGYTF
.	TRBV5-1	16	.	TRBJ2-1	TGCGCCAGCAGCTCTGGACTCCCGACTTTGAACAATGAGCAGTTCTTC	CASSSGLPTLNNEQFF
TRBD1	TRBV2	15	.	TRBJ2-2	TGTGCCAGCAGTGAACAGGGGGCGCCCACCGGGGAGCTGTTTTTT	CASSEQGAPTGELFF
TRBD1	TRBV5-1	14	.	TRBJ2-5	TGCGCCAGCAGCTTACGGACAGGCCAAGAGACCCAGTACTTC	CASSLRTGQETQYF
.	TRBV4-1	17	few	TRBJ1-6	TGCGCCAGCAGCCAAGAAATTTGGGGCTCAATGAGTTCACCCCTCCACTTT	CASSQEIWGSMSSPLHF
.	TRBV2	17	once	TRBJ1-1	TGTGCCATCACCAAACCCCTCCACAGCTTGATTAACACTGAAGCTTTCTTT	CAITKPLHSLINTEAFF
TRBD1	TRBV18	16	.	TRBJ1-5	TGTGCCAGCTCACCCCAGGGGGCGATTACCAATCAGCCCCAGCATTTT	CASSPQGAITNQPQHF
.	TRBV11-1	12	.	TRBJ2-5	TGTGCCAGCAGCCCGAGGAGAGAGACCCAGTACTTC	CASSPRRETQYF
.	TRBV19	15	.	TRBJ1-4	TGTGCCAGTAGTATACAACGTTTGAGGGGGGAAAAACTGTTTTTT	CASSIQRLRGEKLFF
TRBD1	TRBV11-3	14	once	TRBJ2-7	TGTGCCAGCAGCCGCGGGACAGGGGGTAGGGAGCAGTACTTC	CASSRGTGGREQYF
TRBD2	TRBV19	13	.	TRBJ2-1	TGTGCCAGTAGAAGCGGGAGGGCCACTGAGCAGTTCTTC	CASRSGRATEQFF
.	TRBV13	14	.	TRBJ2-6	TGTGCCAGCAGCCCAGGGGCCGGGGCCAACGTCCTGACTTTC	CASSPGAGANVLTF
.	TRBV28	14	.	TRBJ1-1	TGTGCCAGCAGTTTCCTTGGACAGTACACTGAAGCTTTCTTT	CASSFLGQYTEAFF
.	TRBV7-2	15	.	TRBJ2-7	TGTGCCAGCAGCTTAGCGGGGGGGCAGGCCTACGAGCAGTACTTC	CASSLAGGQAYEQYF
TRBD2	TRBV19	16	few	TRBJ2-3	TGTGCCAGTAGCAACGAGGGCGCGGGGGGTCAAGATACGCAGTATTTT	CASSNEGAGGQDTQYF
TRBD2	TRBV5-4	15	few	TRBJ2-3	TGTGCCAGCAGCTCACCGGGACTAGGGACAGATACGCAGTATTTT	CASSSPGLGTDTQYF
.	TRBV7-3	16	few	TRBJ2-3	TGTGCCAGCAGCTTAACTGCCCGGGGGGCGGGAGATACGCAGTATTTT	CASSLTARGAGDTQYF
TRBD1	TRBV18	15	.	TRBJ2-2	TGTGCCAGCTCAGCACAGGGGTTGGACACCGGGGAGCTGTTTTTT	CASSAQGLDTGELFF
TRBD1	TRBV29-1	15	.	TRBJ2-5	TGCAGCGTTGATCAATCGGGGACAGACCAAGAGACCCAGTACTTC	CSVDQSGTDQETQYF
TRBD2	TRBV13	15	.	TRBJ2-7	TGTGCCAGCAGCTTCGGACTAGCGAGATCCTACGAGCAGTACTTC	CASSFGLARSYEQYF
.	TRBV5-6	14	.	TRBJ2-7	TGTGCCAGCAGCTTGGGGAGGGAGAGGTACGAGCAGTACTTC	CASSLGRERYEQYF
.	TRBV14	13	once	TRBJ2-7	TGTGCCAGCAGCCAGCGGAGAGCCTACGAGCAGTACTTC	CASSQRRAYEQYF
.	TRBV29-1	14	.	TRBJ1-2	TGCAGCGTTCAGGACCCGGGGGTTAGCTATGGCTACACCTTC	CSVQDPGVSYGYTF
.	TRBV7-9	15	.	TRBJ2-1	TGTGCCAGCAGCTTAGCGGCGGTCTCCTACAATGAGCAGTTCTTC	CASSLAAVSYNEQFF
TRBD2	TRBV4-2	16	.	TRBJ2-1	TGTGCCAGCAGCAAATTAGCGGGAGAGGGCTACAATGAGCAGTTCTTC	CASSKLAGEGYNEQFF
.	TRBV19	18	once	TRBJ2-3	TGTGCCAGTAGTAGAGAACCGGGACTCCTAACACTCACAGATACGCAGTATTTT	CASSREPGLLTLTDTQYF
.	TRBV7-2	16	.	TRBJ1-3	TGTGCCAGCAGCTTACGGGCCAGGGGCCGTGGAAACACCATATATTTT	CASSLRARGRGNTIYF